These 12 T cell receptor beta chains came from one sample sequenced in a study of shared clonotypes between healthy human individuals. The data were produced by immunoSEQ multiplex PCR, yet TCRdb's version contains in-frame clones alone and is incomplete. Of roughly 2.6 million clones listed, around 94% were seen once; the top ten hold under 0.15%. The sample taken for sequencing was naive CD4+ T cells sorted from blood. Subset in this sample: CD45RA+ positively selected. All receptors derive from a man aged 18 to 30 in good health.

The chain joins TRBV28 to TRBJ2-7; D is ambiguous. CDR3 length equals 12 residues. V lost 6 bases, J lost 3 bases, and 9 bases lay in between. The germline V gene encodes CDR1 MDHEN and CDR2 SYDVKM. The CDR3 loop reads CASRTDNYEQYF. The CDR3 nucleotides are TGTGCCAGCAGGACTGACAACTACGAGCAGTACTTC.

The rearrangement links TRBV29-1 to TRBJ2-5; the match to TRBD2 covers 14 bases. The assigned J gene may be wrong: the sequence end matches TRBJ2-7 better. This CDR3 is 12 amino acids long. The germline V gene encodes CDR1 SQVTM and CDR2 ANQGSEA. CDR3 in DNA: TGCAGCGCCGGACTAGCGGGGGGCGAGCAGTACTTC. Its protein product is CSAGLAGGEQYF.

The chain is built from TRBV20-1 and TRBJ2-7, with D possibly TRBD2 on 6 matching bases. V was clipped by 5 bases and J by 2 bases, with 7 bases between them. The germline V gene encodes CDR1 DFQATT and CDR2 SNEGSKA (reference sequence). The CDR3 is 11 amino acids. CDR3: CSAAGTYEQYF. The CDR3 bases are TGCAGTGCTGCGGGGACCTACGAGCAGTACTTC.

This clone was counted a few times. V gene TRBV30 combines with J gene TRBJ1-5, with 10 bases fitting TRBD1. CDR1 and CDR2 from the germline V gene are GTSNPN and SVGIG (reference sequence). The V and J ends lost 5 bases and 4 bases, in that order; junction bases with no gene match: 2. The CDR3 runs to 13 residues. CDR3 in DNA: TGTGCCTGGCAGGGACAGGGGAATCAGCCCCAGCATTTT. It codes for CAWQGQGNQPQHF.

The rearrangement uses TRBV4-3 and TRBJ1-2, with D unresolved. Germline loops: CDR1 LGHNA, CDR2 YSLEER. The CDR3 loop spans 15 amino acids. V lost 0 bases to trimming and J lost 0 bases, with 8 bases between them. CDR3 sequence: CASSQDFQANYGYTF. In DNA, the CDR3 is TGCGCCAGCAGCCAAGATTTTCAGGCTAACTATGGCTACACCTTC.

This clone was detected only once. The chain combines TRBV18 with TRBJ2-7, with unresolved D. The CDR3 contains 14 residues. Looked up from germline, CDR1 is KGHSH and CDR2 is LQKENI. V was cut by 3 bases and J by 6 bases, with 15 bases left in between. The CDR3 sequence: CASSPSESKSEQYF. As DNA, the CDR3 is TGTGCCAGCTCACCTTCGGAGTCAAAGTCCGAGCAGTACTTC.

The rearrangement uses TRBV11-3 and TRBJ2-1; 9 positions agree with TRBD1. The junction had 9 bases not matched to a gene; V was cut back by 2 bases and J by 7 bases. CDR3 length: 16 amino acids. Germline V CDR1 and CDR2: SGHNT, YENEEA. The CDR3: CASSLSPGQGLNEQFF. DNA of the CDR3: TGTGCCAGCAGCTTATCTCCGGGACAGGGATTAAATGAGCAGTTCTTC.

As concerns this clone: Lacking the conserved final phenylalanine or tryptophan, this CDR3 likely reflects a read error. The rearrangement joins TRBV7-9 to TRBJ1-2, with D possibly matching TRBD1 (6 bases). V was cut by 4 bases and J by 1 base, with 7 bases left in between. This CDR3 region has 13 residues. CDR1 is SEHNR and CDR2 is FQNEAQ in the germline V gene (reference sequence). CDR3 sequence (DNA): TGTGCCAGCAGCTCCAGGGGTAACTATGGCTACACCCTC. This gives the protein CASSSRGNYGYTL.

This clone occurred a few times. The chain is built from TRBV2 and TRBJ1-1, with D maybe TRBD1 (5 bases). The CDR3 runs 12 residues. Germline CDR1 SNHLY, CDR2 FYNNEI. Trimming removed 4 bases at V and 14 bases at J, with 17 bases between. The CDR3 protein is CASSGTIGALFF. CDR3 in DNA: TGTGCCAGCAGTGGTACGATCGGGGCACTCTTCTTT.

Concerning this clone: Other DNA sequences in the sample encode the same CDR3. This chain connects TRBV18 to TRBJ1-2, with TRBD1 matching 7 bases. Germline trimming cut 2 bases from V and 1 base from J; bases unmatched to any gene: 1. Looked up from germline, CDR1 is KGHSH and CDR2 is LQKENI. This CDR3 contains 14 residues. The CDR3: CASSPDRVNYGYTF. The CDR3 nucleotides are TGTGCCAGCTCACCAGACAGGGTTAACTATGGCTACACCTTC.

The V call is TRBV4-2, the J call TRBJ1-1, with 7 bases that match TRBD1. Germline CDR1 is LGHNA and CDR2 is YNFKEQ. Trimming removed 1 base from V and 2 bases from J; junction bases left unmatched: 4. The CDR3 totals 15 residues. As DNA, the CDR3 is TGTGCCAGCAGCCAAGGACAGGGTGTCAACACTGAAGCTTTCTTT. Residues: CASSQGQGVNTEAFF.

A single count supports this clone. The V call is TRBV7-9, the J call TRBJ2-3, with TRBD1 matching 9 bases. Germline assignment: CDR1 SEHNR and CDR2 FQNEAQ (reference sequence). This CDR3 has 15 residues. J lost 7 bases, V lost 8 bases, and 13 bases had no gene match. CDR3 residues: CASASAGQGVNTQYF. Here the CDR3 DNA reads TGTGCCAGCGCATCAGCGGGACAGGGTGTGAATACGCAGTATTTT.